The clone carrying this TCR beta chain has ten or more counts. The antigen is unknown. The sample belongs to a study of spatial heterogeneity in lung cancer. Findings and limits, study-wide: Ubiquitous expanded tumor TCRs were seen in blood more at resection than at follow-up.

TCRdb independently ran MiXCR on the 5' RACE reads; one entry per CDR3 protein. Of about 45,000 distinct CDR3 sequences detected, 12% appear once; the ten largest clones hold approximately 40%. There are 16 residues in the CDR3. Germline V CDR1 and CDR2: SGHVS, FQNEAQ. J gave up 5 bases and V 3 bases, and 9 bases lay outside the gene matches. The time point was: sample taken at primary tumor resection. Material for sequencing was whole RNA from tumor, nontumor lung or frozen PBMC, left unsorted. The 70 or so donors had untreated early-stage non-small cell lung cancer. The source is a female donor with early-stage non-small cell lung cancer. The J gene is TRBJ2-7, the V gene TRBV7-8; 11 bases are a match to TRBD1. Source: PBMCs, taken at surgery. CDR3 sequence reads: CASSLRGQGVINEQYF. The CDR3 nucleotides are TGTGCCAGCAGCTTGCGGGGACAGGGGGTGATCAACGAGCAGTACTTC.